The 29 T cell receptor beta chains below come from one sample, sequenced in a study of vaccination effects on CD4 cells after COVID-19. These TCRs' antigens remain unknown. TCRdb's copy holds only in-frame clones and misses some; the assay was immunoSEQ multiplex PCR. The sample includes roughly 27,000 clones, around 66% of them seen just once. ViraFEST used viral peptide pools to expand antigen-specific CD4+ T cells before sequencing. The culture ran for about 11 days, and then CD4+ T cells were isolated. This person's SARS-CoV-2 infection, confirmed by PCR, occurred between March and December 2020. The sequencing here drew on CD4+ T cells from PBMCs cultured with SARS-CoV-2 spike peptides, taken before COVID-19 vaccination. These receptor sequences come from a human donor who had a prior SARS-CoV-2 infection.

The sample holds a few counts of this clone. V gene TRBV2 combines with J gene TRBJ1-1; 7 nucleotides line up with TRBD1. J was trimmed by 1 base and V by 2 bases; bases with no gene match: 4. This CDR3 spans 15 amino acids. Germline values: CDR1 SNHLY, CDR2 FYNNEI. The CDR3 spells CASSELPGGNTEAFF. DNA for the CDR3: TGTGCCAGCAGTGAATTGCCAGGGGGGAACACTGAAGCTTTCTTT. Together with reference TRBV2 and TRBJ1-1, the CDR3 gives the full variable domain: EPEVTQTPSHQVTQMGQEVILRCVPISNHLYFYWYRQILGQKVEFLVSFYNNEISEKSEIFDDQFSVERPDGSNFTLKIRSTKLEDSAMYFCASSELPGGNTEAFFGQGTRLTVV.

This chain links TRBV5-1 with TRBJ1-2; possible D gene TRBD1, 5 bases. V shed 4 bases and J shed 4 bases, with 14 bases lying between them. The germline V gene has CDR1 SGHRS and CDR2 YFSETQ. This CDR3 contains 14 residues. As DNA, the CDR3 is TGCGCCAGCAGCGAAGGGACGGCCGCCTATGGCTACACCTTC. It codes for CASSEGTAAYGYTF.

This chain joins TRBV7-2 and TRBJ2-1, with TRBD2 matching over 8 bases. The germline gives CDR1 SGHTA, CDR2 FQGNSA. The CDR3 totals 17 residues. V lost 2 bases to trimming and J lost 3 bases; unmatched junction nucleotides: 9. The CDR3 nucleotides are TGTGCCAGCAGCTTATTTCCTAGCGGGTATTACTACAATGAGCAGTTCTTC. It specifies CASSLFPSGYYYNEQFF.

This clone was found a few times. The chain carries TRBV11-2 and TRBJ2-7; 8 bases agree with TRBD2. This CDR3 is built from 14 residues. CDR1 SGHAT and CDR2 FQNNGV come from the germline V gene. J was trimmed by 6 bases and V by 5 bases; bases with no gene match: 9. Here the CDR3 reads CASSVGLVGVEQYF. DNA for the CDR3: TGTGCCAGCAGCGTGGGACTAGTGGGGGTCGAGCAGTACTTC.

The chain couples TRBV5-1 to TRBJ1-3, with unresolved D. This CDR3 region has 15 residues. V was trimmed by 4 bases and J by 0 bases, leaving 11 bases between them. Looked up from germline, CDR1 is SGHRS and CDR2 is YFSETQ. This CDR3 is CASSPPESSGNTIYF. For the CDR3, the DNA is TGCGCCAGCAGCCCACCAGAGAGCTCTGGAAACACCATATATTTT.

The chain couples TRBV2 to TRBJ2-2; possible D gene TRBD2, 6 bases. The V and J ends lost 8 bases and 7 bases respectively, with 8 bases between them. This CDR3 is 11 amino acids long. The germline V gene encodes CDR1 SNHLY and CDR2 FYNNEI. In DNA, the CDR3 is TGTGCCAGCGTGGGGGGCGGGGAGCTGTTTTTT. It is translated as CASVGGGELFF.

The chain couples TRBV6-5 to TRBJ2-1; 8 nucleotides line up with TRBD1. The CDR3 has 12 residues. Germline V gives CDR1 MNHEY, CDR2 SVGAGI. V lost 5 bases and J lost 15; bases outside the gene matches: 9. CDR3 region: CASSQETGVRFF. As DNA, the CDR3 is TGTGCCAGCAGTCAGGAGACAGGGGTTCGGTTCTTC.

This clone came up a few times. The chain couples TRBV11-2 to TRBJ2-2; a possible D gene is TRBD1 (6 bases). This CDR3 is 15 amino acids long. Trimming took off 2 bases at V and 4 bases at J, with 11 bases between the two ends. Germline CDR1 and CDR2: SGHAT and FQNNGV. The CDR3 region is CASSLRLGGTGELFF. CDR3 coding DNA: TGTGCCAGCAGCTTACGATTAGGGGGCACCGGGGAGCTGTTTTTT.

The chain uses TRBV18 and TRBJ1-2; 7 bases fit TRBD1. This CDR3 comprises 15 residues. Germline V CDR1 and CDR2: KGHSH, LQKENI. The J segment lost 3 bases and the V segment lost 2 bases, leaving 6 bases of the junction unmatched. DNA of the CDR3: TGTGCCAGCTCACCAGGGGACAGCGAGTACTATGGCTACACCTTC. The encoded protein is CASSPGDSEYYGYTF.

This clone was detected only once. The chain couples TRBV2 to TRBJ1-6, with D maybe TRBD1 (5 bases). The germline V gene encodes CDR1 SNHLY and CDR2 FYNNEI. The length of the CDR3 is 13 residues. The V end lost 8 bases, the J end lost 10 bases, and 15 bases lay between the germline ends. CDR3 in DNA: TGTGCCAGCTTATTAGATGGGGGGTCACCCCTCCACTTT. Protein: CASLLDGGSPLHF. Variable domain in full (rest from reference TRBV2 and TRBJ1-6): EPEVTQTPSHQVTQMGQEVILRCVPISNHLYFYWYRQILGQKVEFLVSFYNNEISEKSEIFDDQFSVERPDGSNFTLKIRSTKLEDSAMYFCASLLDGGSPLHFGNGTRLTVT.

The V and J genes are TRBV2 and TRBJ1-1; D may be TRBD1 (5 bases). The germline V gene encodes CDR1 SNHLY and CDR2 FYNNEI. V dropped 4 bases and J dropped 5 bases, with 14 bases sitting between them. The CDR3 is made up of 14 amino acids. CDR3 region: CASSVMWGRTEAFF. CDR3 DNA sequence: TGTGCCAGCAGTGTCATGTGGGGCAGGACTGAAGCTTTCTTT. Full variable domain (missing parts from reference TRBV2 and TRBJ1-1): EPEVTQTPSHQVTQMGQEVILRCVPISNHLYFYWYRQILGQKVEFLVSFYNNEISEKSEIFDDQFSVERPDGSNFTLKIRSTKLEDSAMYFCASSVMWGRTEAFFGQGTRLTVV.

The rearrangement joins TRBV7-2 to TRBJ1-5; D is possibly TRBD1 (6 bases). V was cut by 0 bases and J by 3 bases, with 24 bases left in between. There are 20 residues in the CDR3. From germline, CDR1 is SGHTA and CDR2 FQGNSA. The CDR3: CASSLAPTSPQGRSNQPQHF. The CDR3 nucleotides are TGTGCCAGCAGCTTAGCGCCGACAAGCCCGCAGGGGCGCTCCAATCAGCCCCAGCATTTT.

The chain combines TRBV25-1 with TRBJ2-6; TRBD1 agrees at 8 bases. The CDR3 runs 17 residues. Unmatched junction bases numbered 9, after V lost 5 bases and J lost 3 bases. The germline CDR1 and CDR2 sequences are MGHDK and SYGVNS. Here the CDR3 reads CASSYTTDRGGANVLTF. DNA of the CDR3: TGTGCCAGCAGTTACACGACCGACAGGGGTGGGGCCAACGTCCTGACTTTC.

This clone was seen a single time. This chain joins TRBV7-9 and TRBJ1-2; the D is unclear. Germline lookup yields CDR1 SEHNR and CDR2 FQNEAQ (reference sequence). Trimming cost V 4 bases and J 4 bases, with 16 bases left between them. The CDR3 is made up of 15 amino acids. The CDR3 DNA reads TGTGCCAGCAGCTCCTCAATTACAGTTACCTATGGCTACACCTTC. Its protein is CASSSSITVTYGYTF. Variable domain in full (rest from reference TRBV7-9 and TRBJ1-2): DTGVSQNPRHKITKRGQNVTFRCDPISEHNRLYWYRQTLGQGPEFLTYFQNEAQLEKSRLLSDRFSAERPKGSFSTLEIQRTEQGDSAMYLCASSSSITVTYGYTFGSGTRLTVV.

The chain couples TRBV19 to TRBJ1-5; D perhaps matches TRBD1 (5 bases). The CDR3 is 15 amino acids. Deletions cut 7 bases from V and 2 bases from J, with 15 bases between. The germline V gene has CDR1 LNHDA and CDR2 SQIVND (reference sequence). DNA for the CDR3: TGTGCCAGTACCACGACAGCTCAAGGCAATCAGCCCCAGCATTTT. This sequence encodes CASTTTAQGNQPQHF.

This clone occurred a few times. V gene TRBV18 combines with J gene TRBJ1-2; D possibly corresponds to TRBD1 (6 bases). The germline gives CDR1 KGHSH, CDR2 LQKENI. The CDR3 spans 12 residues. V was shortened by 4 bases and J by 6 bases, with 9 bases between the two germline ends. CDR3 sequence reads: CASSLRQDGYTF. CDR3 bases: TGTGCCAGCTCACTTCGACAGGATGGCTACACCTTC. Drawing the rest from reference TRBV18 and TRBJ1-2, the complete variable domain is NAGVMQNPRHLVRRRGQEARLRCSPMKGHSHVYWYRQLPEEGLKFMVYLQKENIIDESGMPKERFSAEFPKEGPSILRIQQVVRGDSAAYFCASSLRQDGYTFGSGTRLTVV.

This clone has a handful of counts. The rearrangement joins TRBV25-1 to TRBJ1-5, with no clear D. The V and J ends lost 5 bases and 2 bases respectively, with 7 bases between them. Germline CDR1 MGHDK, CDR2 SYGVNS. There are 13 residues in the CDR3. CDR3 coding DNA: TGTGCCAGCAGTTCGATGGGCAATCAGCCCCAGCATTTT. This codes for CASSSMGNQPQHF.

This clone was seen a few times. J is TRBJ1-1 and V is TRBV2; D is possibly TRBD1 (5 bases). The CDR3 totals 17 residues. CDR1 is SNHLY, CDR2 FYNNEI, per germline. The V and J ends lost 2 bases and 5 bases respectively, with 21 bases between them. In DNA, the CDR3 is TGTGCCAGCAGTGAAAGTCTGGGGACGGGGGGGAGGACTGAAGCTTTCTTT. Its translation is CASSESLGTGGRTEAFF.

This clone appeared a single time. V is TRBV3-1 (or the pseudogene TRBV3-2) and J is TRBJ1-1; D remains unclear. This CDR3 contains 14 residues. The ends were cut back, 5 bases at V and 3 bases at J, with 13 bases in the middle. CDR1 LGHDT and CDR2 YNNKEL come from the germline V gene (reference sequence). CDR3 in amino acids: CASSSQSRDTEAFF. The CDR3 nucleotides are TGTGCCAGCAGCTCCCAATCGAGGGACACTGAAGCTTTCTTT.

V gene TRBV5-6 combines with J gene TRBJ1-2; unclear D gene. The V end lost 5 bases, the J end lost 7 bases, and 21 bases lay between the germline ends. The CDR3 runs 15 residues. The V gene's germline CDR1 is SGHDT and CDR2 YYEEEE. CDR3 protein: CASREGRILSFGYTF. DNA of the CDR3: TGTGCCAGCAGGGAAGGACGGATCCTGAGTTTTGGCTACACCTTC.

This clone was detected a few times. The CDR3 DNA is TGTGCCAGCAGGGTGAACGGGGACACTGAAGCTTTCTTT. This gives the protein CASRVNGDTEAFF. The V and J genes are TRBV2 and TRBJ1-1; D not resolved. Trimming pared 6 bases from V and 3 bases from J, leaving 11 bases between. This CDR3 contains 13 residues. Per germline, CDR1 SNHLY and CDR2 FYNNEI.

The CDR3 region has the DNA TGTGCCAGCAGCTTGGGGACTAGGGATCTAGATACGCAGTATTTT. Its translation is CASSLGTRDLDTQYF. The V gene is TRBV5-8, the J gene TRBJ2-3; 7 bases line up with TRBD2. The J segment lost 5 bases and the V segment lost 0 bases, leaving 6 bases of the junction unmatched. Germline V gives CDR1 SGHTS, CDR2 YDEGEE. The CDR3 is 15 residues long. The entire variable domain, with the rest obtained from reference TRBV5-8 and TRBJ2-3, is as follows: EAGVTQSPTHLIKTRGQQATLRCSPISGHTSVYWYQQALGLGLQFLLWYDEGEERNRGNFPPRFSGRQFPNYSSELNVNALELEDSALYLCASSLGTRDLDTQYFGPGTRLTVL.

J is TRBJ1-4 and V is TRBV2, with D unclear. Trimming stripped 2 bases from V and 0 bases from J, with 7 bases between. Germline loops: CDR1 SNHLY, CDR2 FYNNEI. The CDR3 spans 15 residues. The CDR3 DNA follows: TGTGCCAGCAGTGAAATATGGGCAACTAATGAAAAACTGTTTTTT. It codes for CASSEIWATNEKLFF.

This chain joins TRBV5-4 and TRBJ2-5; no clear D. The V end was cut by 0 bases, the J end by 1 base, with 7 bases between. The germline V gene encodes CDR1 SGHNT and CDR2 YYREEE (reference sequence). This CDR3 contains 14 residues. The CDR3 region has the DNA TGTGCCAGCAGCTTGGCCGCTAGCCAAGAGACCCAGTACTTC. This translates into CASSLAASQETQYF.

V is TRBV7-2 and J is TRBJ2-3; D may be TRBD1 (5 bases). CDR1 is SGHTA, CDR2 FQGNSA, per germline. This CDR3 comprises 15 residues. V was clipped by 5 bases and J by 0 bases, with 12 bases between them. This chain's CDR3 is CASSPDRTSTDTQYF. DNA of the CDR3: TGTGCCAGCAGCCCTGACAGAACTAGCACAGATACGCAGTATTTT.

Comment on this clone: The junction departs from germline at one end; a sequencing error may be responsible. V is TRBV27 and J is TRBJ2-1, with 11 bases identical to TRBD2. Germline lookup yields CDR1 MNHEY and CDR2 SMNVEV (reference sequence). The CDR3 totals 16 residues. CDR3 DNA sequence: TGTGCCAGCAGCCGAAATAGCGGGAGGGCCTACGATGAGCAGTTCTTC. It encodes CASSRNSGRAYDEQFF.

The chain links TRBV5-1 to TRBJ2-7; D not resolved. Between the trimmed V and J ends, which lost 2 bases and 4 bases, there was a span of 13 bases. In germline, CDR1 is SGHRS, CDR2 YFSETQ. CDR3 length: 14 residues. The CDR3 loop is CASSFGQNVYEQYF. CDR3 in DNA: TGCGCCAGCAGCTTCGGCCAGAATGTTTACGAGCAGTACTTC.

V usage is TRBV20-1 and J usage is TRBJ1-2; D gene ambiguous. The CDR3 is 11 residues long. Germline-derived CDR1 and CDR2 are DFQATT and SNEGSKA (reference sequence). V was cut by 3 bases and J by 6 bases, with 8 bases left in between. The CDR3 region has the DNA TGCAGTGCTAGCGATGGCCATGGCTACACCTTC. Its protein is CSASDGHGYTF.

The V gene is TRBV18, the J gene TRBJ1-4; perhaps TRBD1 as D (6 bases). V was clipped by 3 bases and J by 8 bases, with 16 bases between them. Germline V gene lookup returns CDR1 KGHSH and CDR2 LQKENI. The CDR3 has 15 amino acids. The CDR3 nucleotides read TGTGCCAGCTCACCGTACGGGGGGCTAAGGGAAAAACTGTTTTTT. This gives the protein CASSPYGGLREKLFF.